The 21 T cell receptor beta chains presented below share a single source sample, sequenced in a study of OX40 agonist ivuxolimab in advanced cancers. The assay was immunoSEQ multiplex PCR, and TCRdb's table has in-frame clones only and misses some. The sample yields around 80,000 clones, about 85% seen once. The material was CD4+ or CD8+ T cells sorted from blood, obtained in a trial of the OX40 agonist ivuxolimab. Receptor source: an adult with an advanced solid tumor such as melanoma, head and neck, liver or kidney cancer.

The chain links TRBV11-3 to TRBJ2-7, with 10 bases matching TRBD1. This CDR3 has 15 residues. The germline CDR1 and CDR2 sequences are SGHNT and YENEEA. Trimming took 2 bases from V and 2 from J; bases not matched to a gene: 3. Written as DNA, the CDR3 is TGTGCCAGCAGCTTATCGGGGACAGGGGCCTACGAGCAGTACTTC. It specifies CASSLSGTGAYEQYF.

Here the CDR3 reads CASIFGGGQETQYF. The CDR3, as DNA: TGTGCCAGCATTTTCGGGGGGGGCCAAGAGACCCAGTACTTC. The V and J genes are TRBV2 and TRBJ2-5; 8 bases are a match to TRBD2. Germline CDR1 and CDR2: SNHLY and FYNNEI. V was clipped by 7 bases and J by 1 base; unmatched bases: 5. The CDR3 totals 14 residues.

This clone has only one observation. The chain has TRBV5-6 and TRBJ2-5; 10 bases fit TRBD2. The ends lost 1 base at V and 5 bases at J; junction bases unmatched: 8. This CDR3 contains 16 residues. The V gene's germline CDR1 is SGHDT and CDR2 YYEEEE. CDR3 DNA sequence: TGTGCCAGCAGCTTGAGGTCTAGCGGGAGTAGGGAGACCCAGTACTTC. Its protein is CASSLRSSGSRETQYF.

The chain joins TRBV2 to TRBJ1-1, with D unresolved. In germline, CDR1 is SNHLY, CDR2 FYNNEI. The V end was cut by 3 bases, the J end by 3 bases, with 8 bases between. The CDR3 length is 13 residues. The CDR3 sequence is CASSDEGYTEAFF. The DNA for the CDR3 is TGTGCCAGCAGTGACGAAGGGTACACTGAAGCTTTCTTT.

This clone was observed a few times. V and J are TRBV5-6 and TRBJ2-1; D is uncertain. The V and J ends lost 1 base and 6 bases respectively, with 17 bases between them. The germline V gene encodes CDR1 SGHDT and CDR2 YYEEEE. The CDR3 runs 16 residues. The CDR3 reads CASSLKYVGLRNEQFF. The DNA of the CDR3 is TGTGCCAGCAGCTTGAAGTATGTAGGTCTCCGCAATGAGCAGTTCTTC.

The DNA of the CDR3 is TGTGCCAGCAGCTGGAGGGGGGCTCCCGACACTGAAGCTTTCTTT. It is translated as CASSWRGAPDTEAFF. The gene calls are TRBV5-8 and TRBJ1-1; D possibly corresponds to TRBD1 (6 bases). The CDR3 contains 15 residues. Trimming took off 3 bases at V and 3 bases at J, with 15 bases between the two ends. From germline, CDR1 is SGHTS and CDR2 YDEGEE.

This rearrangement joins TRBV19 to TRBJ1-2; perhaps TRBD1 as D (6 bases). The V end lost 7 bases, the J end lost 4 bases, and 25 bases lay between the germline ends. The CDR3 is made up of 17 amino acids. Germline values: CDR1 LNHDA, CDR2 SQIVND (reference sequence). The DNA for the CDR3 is TGTGCCAGTACTACCCAAAGGACAGCCTCAGGGACCTATGGCTACACCTTC. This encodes CASTTQRTASGTYGYTF.

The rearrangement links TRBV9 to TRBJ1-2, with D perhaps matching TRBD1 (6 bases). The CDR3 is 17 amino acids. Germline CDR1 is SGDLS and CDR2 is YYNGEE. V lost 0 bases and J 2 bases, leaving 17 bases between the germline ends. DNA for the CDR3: TGTGCCAGCAGCGTAGACCATACAGGGCTCCCAAACTATGGCTACACCTTC. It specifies CASSVDHTGLPNYGYTF.

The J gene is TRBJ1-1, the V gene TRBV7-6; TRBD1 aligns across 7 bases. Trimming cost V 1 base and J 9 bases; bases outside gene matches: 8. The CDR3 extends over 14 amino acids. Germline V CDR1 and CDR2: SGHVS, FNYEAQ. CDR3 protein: CASSLEGLGQKAFF. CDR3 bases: TGTGCCAGCAGCTTAGAGGGCTTGGGACAGAAAGCTTTCTTT.

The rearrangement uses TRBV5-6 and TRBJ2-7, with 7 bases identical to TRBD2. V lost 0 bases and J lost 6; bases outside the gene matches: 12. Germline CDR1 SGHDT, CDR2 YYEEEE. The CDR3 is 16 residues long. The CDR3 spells CASSLGRREFQPEQYF. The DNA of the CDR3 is TGTGCCAGCAGCTTGGGTCGGCGGGAGTTTCAACCCGAGCAGTACTTC.

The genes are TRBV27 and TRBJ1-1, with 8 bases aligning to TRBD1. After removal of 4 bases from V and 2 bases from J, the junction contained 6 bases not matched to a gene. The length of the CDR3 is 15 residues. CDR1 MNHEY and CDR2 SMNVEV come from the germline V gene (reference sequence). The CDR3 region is CASSSWTGLNTEAFF. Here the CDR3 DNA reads TGTGCCAGCAGTTCCTGGACAGGGCTCAACACTGAAGCTTTCTTT.

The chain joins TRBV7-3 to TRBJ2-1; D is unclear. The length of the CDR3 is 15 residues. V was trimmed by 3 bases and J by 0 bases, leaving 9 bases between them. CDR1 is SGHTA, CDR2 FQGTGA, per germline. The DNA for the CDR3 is TGTGCCAGCAGCTTTCAGAGTAGCTCCTACAATGAGCAGTTCTTC. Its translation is CASSFQSSSYNEQFF.

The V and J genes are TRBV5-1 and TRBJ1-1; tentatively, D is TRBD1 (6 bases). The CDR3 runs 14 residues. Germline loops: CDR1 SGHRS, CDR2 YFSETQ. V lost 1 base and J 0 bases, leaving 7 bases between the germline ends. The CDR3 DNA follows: TGCGCCAGCAGCTTGACAGGGATGAACACTGAAGCTTTCTTT. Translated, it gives CASSLTGMNTEAFF.

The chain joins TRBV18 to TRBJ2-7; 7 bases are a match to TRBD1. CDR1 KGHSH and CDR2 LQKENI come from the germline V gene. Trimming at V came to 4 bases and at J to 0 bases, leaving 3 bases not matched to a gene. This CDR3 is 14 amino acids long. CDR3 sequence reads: CASSLSGGSYEQYF. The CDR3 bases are TGTGCCAGCTCACTGTCAGGGGGCTCCTACGAGCAGTACTTC. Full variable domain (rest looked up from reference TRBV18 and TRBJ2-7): NAGVMQNPRHLVRRRGQEARLRCSPMKGHSHVYWYRQLPEEGLKFMVYLQKENIIDESGMPKERFSAEFPKEGPSILRIQQVVRGDSAAYFCASSLSGGSYEQYFGPGTRLTVT.

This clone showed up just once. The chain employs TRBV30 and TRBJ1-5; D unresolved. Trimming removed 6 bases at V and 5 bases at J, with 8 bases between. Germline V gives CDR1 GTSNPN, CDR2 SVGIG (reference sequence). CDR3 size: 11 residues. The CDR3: CACGGDQPQHF. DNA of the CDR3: TGTGCCTGCGGCGGAGATCAGCCCCAGCATTTT.

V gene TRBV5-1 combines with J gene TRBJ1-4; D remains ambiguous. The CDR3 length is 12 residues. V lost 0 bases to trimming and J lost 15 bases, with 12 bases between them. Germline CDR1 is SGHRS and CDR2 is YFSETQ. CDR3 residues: CASSLAGPGLFF. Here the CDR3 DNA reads TGCGCCAGCAGCTTGGCGGGCCCAGGATTGTTTTTT.

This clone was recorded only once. This CDR3 is CASSLGQGLLNTEAFF. CDR3 bases: TGTGCCAGCAGCTTAGGACAGGGCCTCCTGAACACTGAAGCTTTCTTT. The chain has TRBV5-6 and TRBJ1-1, with 8 bases that match TRBD1. Trimming at V came to 2 bases and at J to 0 bases, leaving 6 bases not matched to a gene. The CDR3 is made up of 16 amino acids. Germline values: CDR1 SGHDT, CDR2 YYEEEE.

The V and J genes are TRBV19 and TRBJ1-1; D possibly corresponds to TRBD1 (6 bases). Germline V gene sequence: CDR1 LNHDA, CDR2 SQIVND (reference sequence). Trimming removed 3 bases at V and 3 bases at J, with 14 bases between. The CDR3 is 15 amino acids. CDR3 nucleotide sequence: TGTGCCAGTAGTATTGGCCAGGGGTTCGACACTGAAGCTTTCTTT. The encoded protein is CASSIGQGFDTEAFF.

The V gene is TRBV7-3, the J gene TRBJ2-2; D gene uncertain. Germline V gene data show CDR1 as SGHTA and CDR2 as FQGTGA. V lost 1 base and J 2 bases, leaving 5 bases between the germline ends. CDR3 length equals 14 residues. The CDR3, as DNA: TGTGCCAGCAGCTTAATGGGTAACACCGGGGAGCTGTTTTTT. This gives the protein CASSLMGNTGELFF.

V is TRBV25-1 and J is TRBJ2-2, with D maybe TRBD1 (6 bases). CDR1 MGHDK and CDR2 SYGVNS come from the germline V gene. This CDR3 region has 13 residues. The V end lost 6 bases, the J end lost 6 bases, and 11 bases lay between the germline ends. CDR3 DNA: TGTGCCAGCAGGCCACAGGGTCCCGGGGAGCTGTTTTTT. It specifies CASRPQGPGELFF.

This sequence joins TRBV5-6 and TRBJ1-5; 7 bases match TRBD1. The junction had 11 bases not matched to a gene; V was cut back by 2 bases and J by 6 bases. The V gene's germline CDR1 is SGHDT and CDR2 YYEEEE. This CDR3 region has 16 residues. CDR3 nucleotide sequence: TGTGCCAGCAGCTTATGGACAGGCGGAGGGAGTCAGCCCCAGCATTTT. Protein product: CASSLWTGGGSQPQHF.